The T cell receptor (beta chain) described here comes from a study of cytotoxic CD8 clonotypes in ibrutinib-treated CLL. TCRdb's copy holds only in-frame clones and misses some; the assay was immunoSEQ multiplex PCR. Of 29,000 or so clones listed, around two thirds are singletons. There are 14 residues in the CDR3. Germline loops: CDR1 SGDLS, CDR2 YYNGEE. V shed 4 bases and J 4 bases; nucleotides not matched to a gene: 7. Specimen: PBMCs, collected after 24 months of ibrutinib treatment. This TCR came from a human donor with chronic lymphocytic leukemia. The rearrangement uses TRBV9 and TRBJ2-5; TRBD1 agrees at 7 bases. The CDR3 protein is CASSPPTGIETQYF. The CDR3 bases are TGTGCCAGCAGCCCACCGACAGGGATAGAGACCCAGTACTTC.